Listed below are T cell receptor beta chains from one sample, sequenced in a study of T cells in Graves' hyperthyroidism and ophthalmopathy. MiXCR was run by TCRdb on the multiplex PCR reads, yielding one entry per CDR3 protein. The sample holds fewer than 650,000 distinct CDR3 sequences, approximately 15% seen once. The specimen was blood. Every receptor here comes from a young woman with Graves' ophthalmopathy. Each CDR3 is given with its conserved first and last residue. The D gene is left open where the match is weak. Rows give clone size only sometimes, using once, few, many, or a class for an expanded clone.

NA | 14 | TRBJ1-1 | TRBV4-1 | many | TGCGCCAGCAGCCAAGTTGGGGGGTACACTGAAGCTTTCTTT | CASSQVGGYTEAFF
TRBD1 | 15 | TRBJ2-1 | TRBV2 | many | TGTGCCAGCAGTGGATGGGACAGGGGGAGGAATGAGCAGTTCTTC | CASSGWDRGRNEQFF
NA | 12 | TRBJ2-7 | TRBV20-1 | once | TGCAGTGCTACTGGCCTGTCCTACGAGCAGTACTTC | CSATGLSYEQYF
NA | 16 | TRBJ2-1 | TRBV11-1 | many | TGTGCCAGCAGCTTAAATAACGGGATTCTCTACAATGAGCAGTTCTTC | CASSLNNGILYNEQFF
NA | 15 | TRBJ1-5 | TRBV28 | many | TGTGCCAGCAGTTTACGAGGGTCCCCCAATCAGCCCCAGCATTTT | CASSLRGSPNQPQHF
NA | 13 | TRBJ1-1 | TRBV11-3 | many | TGTGCCAGCAGCTTAGAGATTTTCGGGGACGCTTTCTTT | CASSLEIFGDAFF
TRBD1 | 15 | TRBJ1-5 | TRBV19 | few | TGTGCCAGTAGGTATCCGGGACAGCGAAATCAGCCCCAGCATTTT | CASRYPGQRNQPQHF
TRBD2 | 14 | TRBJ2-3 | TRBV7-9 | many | TGTGCCAGCAGCTTAGATAGCGGGGACGATACGCAGTATTTT | CASSLDSGDDTQYF
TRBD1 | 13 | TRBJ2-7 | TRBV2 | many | TGTGCCAGCAGTGAACCAGGGGGCTACGAGCAGTACTTC | CASSEPGGYEQYF
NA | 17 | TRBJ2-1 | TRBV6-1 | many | TGTGCCAGCAGACCCGGGACTGACCGTTTCTCCTACAATGAGCAGTTCTTC | CASRPGTDRFSYNEQFF
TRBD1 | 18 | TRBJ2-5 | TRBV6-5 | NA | TGTGCCAGCAGTTATCCGGGACAGGGGGAGAGTGAGTGGGAGACCCAGTACTTC | CASSYPGQGESEWETQYF
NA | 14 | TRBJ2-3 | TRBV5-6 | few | TGTGCCAGCCGGAGACAGGCCTACAGAGATACGCAGTATTTT | CASRRQAYRDTQYF